The 21 T cell receptor beta chains below come from one sample, sequenced in a study of identical twins. Via MiXCR, TCRdb re-called the 5' RACE reads, giving one row per CDR3 protein. The repertoire holds 600,000 to 800,000 distinct CDR3 sequences, with approximately 21% as singletons. This sample was also put to use in a study of T cells expressing NK-cell markers.

Sequencing was carried out using PBMCs. The source of these receptors is a woman younger than 30 in good health.

The chain combines TRBV6-1 with TRBJ2-7; 8 nucleotides match TRBD1. The CDR3 spans 13 residues. Germline lookup yields CDR1 MNHNS and CDR2 SASEGT. J was trimmed by 3 bases and V by 7 bases; bases with no gene match: 5. The CDR3 sequence: CASTRTGGYEQYF. The CDR3 DNA reads TGTGCCAGCACCCGAACAGGGGGCTACGAGCAGTACTTC.

This clonotype has at least ten counts. The gene calls are TRBV27 and TRBJ2-5, with 7 bases matching TRBD2. The length of the CDR3 is 17 residues. Trimming removed 3 bases from V and 2 bases from J; junction bases left unmatched: 12. Germline values: CDR1 MNHEY, CDR2 SMNVEV (reference sequence). The CDR3 spells CASSFGPPGGKQETQYF. Written as DNA, the CDR3 is TGTGCCAGCAGTTTTGGCCCCCCCGGGGGGAAACAAGAGACCCAGTACTTC.

The chain couples TRBV29-1 to TRBJ1-2; no reliable D call. Germline V gives CDR1 SQVTM, CDR2 ANQGSEA. V was shortened by 5 bases and J by 7 bases, with 14 bases between the two germline ends. The CDR3 totals 12 residues. The CDR3 DNA reads as TGCAGCGTTAACGGGGAAGGGTTTGGCTACACCTTC. Residues: CSVNGEGFGYTF.

This chain uses TRBV5-1 with TRBJ2-5; the D gene is possibly TRBD2 (6 bases). Deletions cut 2 bases from V and 2 bases from J, with 13 bases between. The CDR3 contains 15 residues. Germline V gives CDR1 SGHRS, CDR2 YFSETQ. The CDR3, as DNA: TGCGCCAGCAGCTTCGGTAGCGGAACTCAAGAGACCCAGTACTTC. It codes for CASSFGSGTQETQYF.

This chain uses TRBV5-1 with TRBJ2-5; D remains ambiguous. Per germline, CDR1 SGHRS and CDR2 YFSETQ. This CDR3 is built from 13 residues. V was cut by 4 bases and J by 4 bases, with 11 bases left in between. CDR3 sequence reads: CASSATIGETQYF. The CDR3 DNA follows: TGCGCCAGCAGCGCCACAATTGGAGAGACCCAGTACTTC.

This rearrangement joins TRBV4-3 to TRBJ2-1; TRBD2 matches at 8 bases. The V segment lost 1 base and the J segment 2 bases; nucleotides outside the gene matches: 4. Germline V gene lookup returns CDR1 LGHNA and CDR2 YSLEER. The CDR3 covers 16 residues. CDR3 residues: CASSQGVGGAYNEQFF. Written as DNA, the CDR3 is TGCGCCAGCAGCCAAGGGGTCGGGGGGGCCTACAATGAGCAGTTCTTC.

The chain is built from TRBV10-3 and TRBJ2-7; 7 nucleotides align to TRBD1. CDR1 is ENHRY, CDR2 SYGVKD, per germline. The CDR3 covers 14 residues. V dropped 7 bases and J dropped 6; count of bases not matched to a gene: 12. The CDR3 sequence is CAITPGQPGTEQYF. In DNA form, the CDR3 reads TGTGCCATCACCCCGGGACAGCCGGGGACCGAGCAGTACTTC.

This CDR3 is CASSKTGWGEQYF. CDR3 DNA sequence: TGTGCCAGCAGCAAGACCGGTTGGGGCGAGCAGTACTTC. The chain carries TRBV21-1 and TRBJ2-7. TRBV21-1 is marked as a pseudogene. This CDR3 comprises 13 residues.

This clonotype was recorded many times. The chain carries TRBV20-1 and TRBJ2-5, with D uncertain. V dropped 3 bases and J dropped 1 base, with 6 bases sitting between them. This CDR3 has 12 amino acids. From germline, CDR1 is DFQATT and CDR2 SNEGSKA (reference sequence). DNA for the CDR3: TGCAGTGCTAGGCACTTCCAAGAGACCCAGTACTTC. Protein: CSARHFQETQYF.

This clonotype was found a few times. The chain employs TRBV4-1 and TRBJ2-2; D uncertain. Per the germline V gene, CDR1 is MGHRA and CDR2 is YSYEKL. V dropped 2 bases and J dropped 4 bases, with 11 bases sitting between them. This CDR3 region has 15 residues. The CDR3 DNA reads TGCGCCAGCAGCCAAACAATTTTCCTCACCGGGGAGCTGTTTTTT. This sequence encodes CASSQTIFLTGELFF.

The sample holds a few counts of this clonotype. The gene calls are TRBV18 and TRBJ2-1; D assignment may be TRBD1 or TRBD2 (5 bases each). Trimming pared 3 bases from V and 13 bases from J, leaving 16 bases between. The CDR3 is made up of 13 amino acids. The germline V gene has CDR1 KGHSH and CDR2 LQKENI. The CDR3 region is CASSPGTGPPQFF. Written as DNA, the CDR3 is TGTGCCAGCTCACCGGGTACGGGACCGCCCCAGTTCTTC.

Comments on this clonotype: At one of its ends the junction is not consistent with the germline gene, which may arise from a read error. The rearrangement links TRBV5-1 to TRBJ2-7; 7 bases align to TRBD1. The CDR3 runs 14 residues. Germline loops: CDR1 SGHRS, CDR2 YFSETQ. CDR3 DNA sequence: TGCGCCAGCAGCAGGGGACAGCCTCCCTACGTGCAGTACTTC. Residues: CASSRGQPPYVQYF.

At least ten counts were recorded for this clonotype. The chain carries TRBV5-1 and TRBJ2-1; no clear D. This CDR3 is built from 17 residues. Germline CDR1 SGHRS, CDR2 YFSETQ. Trimming shortened V by 4 bases and J by 0 bases, and 17 bases separated the two germline ends. CDR3 region: CASSPTLVASSYNEQFF. For the CDR3, the DNA is TGCGCCAGCAGCCCCACCTTGGTGGCGAGCTCCTACAATGAGCAGTTCTTC.

This clonotype appeared many times. This sequence joins TRBV6-5 and TRBJ2-3; the match to TRBD1 covers 7 bases. Per germline, CDR1 MNHEY and CDR2 SVGAGI. The CDR3 length is 15 residues. V dropped 2 bases and J dropped 2; count of bases not matched to a gene: 4. CDR3 nucleotide sequence: TGTGCCAGCAGTTACGAGGGGGCGCCCACAGATACGCAGTATTTT. It translates to CASSYEGAPTDTQYF.

This clonotype was counted only a few times. The V gene is TRBV29-1, the J gene TRBJ2-1; D not certain. Germline values: CDR1 SQVTM, CDR2 ANQGSEA. The CDR3 loop spans 12 amino acids. Deletions cut 3 bases from V and 2 bases from J, with 5 bases between. CDR3 bases: TGCAGCGTTGAGGTGGCCTACAATGAGCAGTTCTTC. This gives the protein CSVEVAYNEQFF.

The chain recombines TRBV9 with TRBJ2-1; 14 bases agree with TRBD2. The V gene's germline CDR1 is SGDLS and CDR2 YYNGEE. Losses at the gene ends were 0 bases for V and 6 bases for J; bases not matched to a gene: 14. This CDR3 comprises 20 residues. The CDR3, as DNA: TGTGCCAGCAGCGTAGGTCCCGGGACTAGCGGGAGTGGAGTTTTCAATGAGCAGTTCTTC. It is translated as CASSVGPGTSGSGVFNEQFF.

This clonotype has ten or more counts. The V call is TRBV3-1, the J call TRBJ1-6; D is undetermined. Germline CDR1 is LGHDT and CDR2 is YNNKEL (reference sequence). The CDR3 totals 13 residues. Deletions cut 0 bases from V and 7 bases from J, with 4 bases between. The CDR3 spells CASSQDPNSPLHF. The CDR3 region has the DNA TGTGCCAGCAGCCAAGACCCCAATTCACCCCTCCACTTT. Variable domain in full (rest from reference TRBV3-1 and TRBJ1-6): DTAVSQTPKYLVTQMGNDKSIKCEQNLGHDTMYWYKQDSKKFLKIMFSYNNKELIINETVPNRFSPKSPDKAHLNLHINSLELGDSAVYFCASSQDPNSPLHFGNGTRLTVT.

This clonotype occurred a few times. J is TRBJ2-7 and V is TRBV5-1, with a weak D call TRBD1 (5 bases). CDR3 length: 14 residues. V lost 6 bases and J lost 5, with 18 bases in between. Germline V gives CDR1 SGHRS, CDR2 YFSETQ. The CDR3 is CASTVTGDSDEQYF. CDR3 bases: TGCGCCAGCACCGTAACAGGAGATTCTGACGAGCAGTACTTC.

This clonotype showed up many times. The chain couples TRBV7-2 to TRBJ2-1; 10 nucleotides line up with TRBD2. Germline-derived CDR1 and CDR2 are SGHTA and FQGNSA. Trimming removed 5 bases from V and 8 bases from J; junction bases left unmatched: 9. The CDR3 has 15 residues. The CDR3 protein is CASSHTSGTGDEQFF. Written as DNA, the CDR3 is TGTGCCAGCAGCCATACTAGCGGGACCGGCGATGAGCAGTTCTTC.

This clonotype occurred a few times. The chain is built from TRBV9 and TRBJ2-1; D perhaps matches TRBD2 (6 bases). The CDR3 spans 17 residues. Germline lookup yields CDR1 SGDLS and CDR2 YYNGEE. V gave up 0 bases and J gave up 9 bases, with 22 bases separating them. The CDR3 spells CASSVDGRGAPFGEQFF. The DNA for the CDR3 is TGTGCCAGCAGCGTAGATGGGCGGGGAGCCCCCTTCGGTGAGCAGTTCTTC.

This clonotype was seen a handful of times. The gene calls are TRBV12-3 or TRBV12-4 and TRBJ2-2; 14 bases align to TRBD2. The junction had 10 bases not matched to a gene; V was cut back by 5 bases and J by 5 bases. The CDR3 is 18 amino acids. The CDR3 DNA reads as TGTGCCAGCAGTATCACGGGACTAGCGGGAGTTAATACCGGGGAGCTGTTTTTT. It yields the protein CASSITGLAGVNTGELFF.